This T cell receptor (beta chain) originates from a study of T cell repertoires in cytomegalovirus infection (dated by TCRdb to between 2018 and 2021). For the study in its entirety: Donor HLA type was relevant to the analysis, because carriage of CMV infection together with the matching HLA type was indicated by public TCR beta signatures.

As for this clonotype: The antigen it recognizes is unknown. No base quality information exists; no much larger clone differs at one position.

TCRdb shows the sequencer as Illumina HiSeq 1500. The public reads were run again by TCRdb, first through fastp at Q25 and then through MiXCR, and only productive beta chains were kept. Rows merge per CDR3 protein into single entries with the most common DNA and genes. This sample has about 180,000 distinct CDR3 sequences in its table, and about a sixth of those were observed once. The top ten constitute roughly 24% of the sample. Study-level results and caveats: In both this cohort and an independent cohort of some 370 donors, the cumulative frequency of public TCR beta family members distinguished carriers of CMV infection plus the relevant HLA type. The ex vivo response was dominated by HLA-C-restricted CMV-specific TCR beta clonotypes, which also provided the single most frequent clonotype in two of eight donors.

Unmatched junction bases come to 6, with V trimmed by 0 bases and J by 7 bases. From the cysteine up to the phenylalanine, the CDR3 has a length of 15 residues. Kept here is only the CDR3 DNA, which spans 45 bases and is read in frame from base 1. CDR1 MGHRA and CDR2 YSYEKL were looked up in the germline V gene. The sample was CD8+ T cells from PBMCs. This sequence originates from a human donor in good health (CMV status not recorded). Some clones in this sample may be carry-over from other donors' samples. The receptor chain draws on TRBV4-1 and TRBJ2-1, and TRBD2 matches 7 of the central bases. This receptor carries the CDR3 CASSQEGAGRNEQFF. The DNA is TGCGCCAGCAGCCAAGAAGGAGCGGGGCGAAATGAGCAGTTCTTC.